One sample yielded the 7 T cell receptor beta chains listed below, sequenced in a study of blood T cell repertoires in COVID-19. Some clones are missing from TCRdb's copy, which holds only in-frame ones; the method was immunoSEQ multiplex PCR. This sample yields 200,000 to 250,000 clones, of which 84% are seen a single time; 15% to 20% belongs to the top ten. Sequenced: peripheral blood. These receptors came from a woman of 80 years or more with active or convalescent COVID-19.

This CDR3 is CASSSGTGSYEQYF. Here the CDR3 DNA reads TGCGCCAGCAGCTCCGGGACAGGCTCCTACGAGCAGTACTTC. The genes are TRBV5-1 and TRBJ2-7; the match to TRBD1 covers 8 bases. The ends lost 3 bases at V and 0 bases at J; junction bases unmatched: 2. This CDR3 region has 14 residues. Germline V CDR1 and CDR2: SGHRS, YFSETQ.

The chain recombines TRBV5-1 with TRBJ2-1; TRBD1 matches 10 bases. CDR1 and CDR2 from the germline V gene are SGHRS and YFSETQ. This CDR3 region has 15 residues. J gave up 8 bases and V 0 bases, and 5 bases lay outside the gene matches. The CDR3 here is CASSLEGQGLHEQFF. CDR3 nucleotides: TGCGCCAGCAGCTTGGAGGGACAGGGGTTACATGAGCAGTTCTTC.

V is TRBV20-1 and J is TRBJ1-1, with a possible D match to TRBD1 (5 bases). This CDR3 comprises 11 residues. The ends were cut back, 7 bases at V and 0 bases at J, with 6 bases in the middle. The germline V gene encodes CDR1 DFQATT and CDR2 SNEGSKA (reference sequence). CDR3 sequence reads: CSGQLNTEAFF. CDR3 nucleotides: TGCAGTGGACAGTTGAACACTGAAGCTTTCTTT.

This sequence joins TRBV18 and TRBJ2-3; 8 bases are shared with TRBD2. Trimming cost V 2 bases and J 6 bases; bases outside gene matches: 7. The CDR3 sequence is 15 residues long. CDR1 is KGHSH and CDR2 is LQKENI in the germline V gene. The DNA of the CDR3 is TGTGCCAGCTCACCAAGTATGCGGGGGGCCGATACGCAGTATTTT. It is translated as CASSPSMRGADTQYF.

J is TRBJ2-1 and V is TRBV7-2; D possibly corresponds to TRBD2 (5 bases). V lost 2 bases and J 0 bases, leaving 14 bases between the germline ends. This CDR3 has 17 residues. Germline CDR1 and CDR2: SGHTA and FQGNSA. The CDR3 DNA is TGTGCCAGCAGCTTATTTGAGCGAACTAGCTCCTACAATGAGCAGTTCTTC. It encodes CASSLFERTSSYNEQFF.

This chain connects TRBV4-2 to TRBJ2-1; tentative D call: TRBD2 (5 bases). Trimming pared 1 base from V and 0 bases from J, leaving 13 bases between. Germline assignment: CDR1 LGHNA and CDR2 YNFKEQ. The CDR3 consists of 17 residues. The CDR3 nucleotides read TGTGCCAGCAGCCAAGGCCAGCGGCCCGGCTCCTACAATGAGCAGTTCTTC. It is translated as CASSQGQRPGSYNEQFF.

The chain links TRBV7-6 to TRBJ2-2, with a weak D call TRBD2 (6 bases). CDR3 length: 15 residues. V was pared by 2 bases and J by 5 bases, with 12 bases between. The V gene's germline CDR1 is SGHVS and CDR2 FNYEAQ. The CDR3 coding sequence is TGTGCCAGCAGCTTATGGACTACGGGAACCGGGGAGCTGTTTTTT. Its protein product is CASSLWTTGTGELFF.